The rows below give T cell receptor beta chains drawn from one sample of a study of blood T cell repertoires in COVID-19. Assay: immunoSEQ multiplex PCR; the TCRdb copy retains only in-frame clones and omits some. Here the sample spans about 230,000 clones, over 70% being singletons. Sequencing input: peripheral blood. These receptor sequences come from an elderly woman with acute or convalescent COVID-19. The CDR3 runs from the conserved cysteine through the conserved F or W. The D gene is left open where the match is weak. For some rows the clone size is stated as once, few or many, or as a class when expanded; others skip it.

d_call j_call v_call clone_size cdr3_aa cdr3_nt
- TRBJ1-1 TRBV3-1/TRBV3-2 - CASSHSGDTEAFF TGTGCCAGCAGCCATTCAGGGGACACTGAAGCTTTCTTT
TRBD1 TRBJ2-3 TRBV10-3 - CAISDRGTGRPDTQYF TGTGCCATCAGTGACAGAGGGACAGGGAGGCCAGATACGCAGTATTTT
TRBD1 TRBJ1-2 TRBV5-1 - CASSPGQGHGYTF TGCGCCAGCAGCCCCGGACAGGGCCATGGCTACACCTTC
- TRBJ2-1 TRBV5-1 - CASKQDIFYNEQFF TGCGCCAGCAAACAGGATATCTTTTACAATGAGCAGTTCTTC
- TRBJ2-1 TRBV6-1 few CASSEASYNEQFF TGTGCCAGCAGTGAGGCCTCCTACAATGAGCAGTTCTTC
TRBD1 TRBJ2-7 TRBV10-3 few CAISESGTAKGSSYEQYF TGTGCCATCAGTGAGTCCGGGACAGCCAAGGGAAGCTCCTACGAGCAGTACTTC
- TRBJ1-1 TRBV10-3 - CAISESARNTEAFF TGTGCCATCAGTGAGTCGGCTAGGAACACTGAAGCTTTCTTT
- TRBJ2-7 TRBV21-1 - CASSKTVRGFPSYEQYF TGTGCCAGCAGCAAAACTGTAAGGGGGTTCCCTTCCTACGAGCAGTACTTC
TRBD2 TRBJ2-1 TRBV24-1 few CATSDFGASGSYNEQFF TGTGCCACCAGTGATTTTGGGGCTAGCGGGAGCTACAATGAGCAGTTCTTC
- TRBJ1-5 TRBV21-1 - CASSKATGSFNQPQHF TGTGCCAGCAGCAAAGCGACAGGGAGCTTCAATCAGCCCCAGCATTTT
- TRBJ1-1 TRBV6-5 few CASSYSEVNTEAFF TGTGCCAGCAGTTACAGTGAGGTGAACACTGAAGCTTTCTTT
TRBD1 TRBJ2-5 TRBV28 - CASRGTGAWETQYF TGTGCCAGCAGAGGGACAGGGGCATGGGAGACCCAGTACTTC
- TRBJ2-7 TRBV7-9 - CASSLLIVHEQYF TGTGCCAGCAGCTTATTGATAGTCCACGAGCAGTACTTC
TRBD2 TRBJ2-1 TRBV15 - CATSSGGAWSHEQFF TGTGCCACCAGCAGCGGGGGGGCCTGGTCCCATGAGCAGTTCTTC
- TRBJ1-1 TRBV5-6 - CASSPVGGGGTEAFF TGTGCCAGCAGCCCGGTAGGGGGAGGGGGCACTGAAGCTTTCTTT
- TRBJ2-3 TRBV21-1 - CASSKGGQALDTQYF TGTGCCAGCAGCAAAGGGGGACAGGCCCTGGATACGCAGTATTTT
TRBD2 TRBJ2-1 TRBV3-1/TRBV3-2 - CASSQGLASDEQFF TGTGCCAGCAGCCAAGGACTAGCCTCCGATGAGCAGTTCTTC
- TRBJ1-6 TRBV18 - CASSPPQGTNSPLHF TGTGCCAGCTCACCGCCGCAGGGTACTAATTCACCCCTCCACTTT
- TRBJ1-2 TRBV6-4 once CASSVAGTTRYGYTF TGTGCCAGCAGTGTCGCCGGGACAACTCGCTATGGCTACACCTTC
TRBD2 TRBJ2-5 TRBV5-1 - CASSLAGAGARETQYF TGCGCCAGCAGCTTGGCCGGTGCGGGAGCTCGGGAGACCCAGTACTTC
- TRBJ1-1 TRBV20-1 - CSVRSNTEAFF TGCAGTGTCCGGTCCAACACTGAAGCTTTCTTT
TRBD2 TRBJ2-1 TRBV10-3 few CAISESGLAGNEQFF TGTGCCATCAGTGAGTCCGGACTAGCGGGCAATGAGCAGTTCTTC
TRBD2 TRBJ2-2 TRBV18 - CASSPGLAFTGELFF TGTGCCAGCTCACCGGGACTAGCGTTCACCGGGGAGCTGTTTTTT
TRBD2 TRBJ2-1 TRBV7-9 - CASSSPGLAGVNEQFF TGTGCCAGCAGCTCCCCTGGACTAGCGGGGGTCAATGAGCAGTTCTTC
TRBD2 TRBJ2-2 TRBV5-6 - CASSSTSGANTGELFF TGTGCCAGCAGCAGTACTAGCGGTGCGAACACCGGGGAGCTGTTTTTT
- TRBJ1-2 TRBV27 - CASSRTVNYGYTF TGTGCCAGCAGCCGGACAGTTAACTATGGCTACACCTTC
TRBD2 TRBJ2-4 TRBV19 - CASSIFTSGSSKNIQYF TGTGCCAGTAGTATTTTTACTAGCGGGAGTTCCAAGAACATTCAGTACTTC
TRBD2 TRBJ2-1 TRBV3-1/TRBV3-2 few CASSQTGTSVPNEQFF TGTGCCAGCAGCCAGACCGGGACTAGTGTACCCAATGAGCAGTTCTTC
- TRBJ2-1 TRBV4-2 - CASSQDLLANEQFF TGTGCCAGCAGCCAAGATCTGTTAGCGAATGAGCAGTTCTTC
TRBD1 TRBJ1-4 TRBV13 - CASSLGYRDRNNEKLFF TGTGCCAGCAGCTTAGGGTACCGGGACAGGAATAATGAAAAACTGTTTTTT
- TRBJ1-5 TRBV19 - CASSPAVQLRQPQHF TGTGCCAGTAGCCCAGCGGTTCAGCTTCGGCAGCCCCAGCATTTT
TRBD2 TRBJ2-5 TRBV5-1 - CASSLALGTSDRETQYF TGCGCCAGCAGCTTGGCCCTGGGGACTAGCGATCGGGAGACCCAGTACTTC
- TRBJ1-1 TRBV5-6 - CASSLPRGANTEAFF TGTGCCAGCAGCTTGCCCCGGGGGGCGAACACTGAAGCTTTCTTT
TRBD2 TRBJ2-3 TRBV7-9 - CASSLAGGGSSTDTQYF TGTGCCAGCAGCTTAGCCGGCGGGGGATCTAGCACAGATACGCAGTATTTT
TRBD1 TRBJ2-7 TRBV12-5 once CASGWGQGMYEQYF TGTGCTAGTGGCTGGGGACAGGGTATGTACGAGCAGTACTTC
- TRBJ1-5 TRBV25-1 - CASSEFGDSNQPQHF TGTGCCAGCAGTGAATTTGGAGATAGCAATCAGCCCCAGCATTTT
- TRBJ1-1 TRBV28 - CASSLRTVTEAFF TGTGCCAGCAGTTTAAGGACAGTCACTGAAGCTTTCTTT
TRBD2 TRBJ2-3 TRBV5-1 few CASSLLSSGGTDTQYF TGCGCCAGCAGCTTGTTGTCTAGCGGGGGCACAGATACGCAGTATTTT
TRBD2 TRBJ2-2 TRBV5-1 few CASLASGGTGELFF TGCGCCAGCCTGGCTAGCGGGGGTACCGGGGAGCTGTTTTTT
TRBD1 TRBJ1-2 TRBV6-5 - CASSFGTGSYGYTF TGTGCCAGCAGTTTCGGGACAGGGAGCTATGGCTACACCTTC
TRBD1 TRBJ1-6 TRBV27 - CASSPGTGGNSPLHF TGTGCCAGCAGTCCGGGGACAGGGGGTAATTCACCCCTCCACTTT
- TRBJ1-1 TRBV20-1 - CSASPPGQDEAFF TGCAGTGCTAGTCCCCCAGGGCAAGATGAAGCTTTCTTT
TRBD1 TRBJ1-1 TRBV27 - CASSGAGTGGRTFF TGTGCCAGCAGTGGAGCCGGGACAGGGGGCCGAACTTTCTTT
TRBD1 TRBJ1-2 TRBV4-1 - CASSLQTGTGDGYTF TGCGCCAGCAGCCTACAAACCGGGACAGGGGATGGCTACACCTTC
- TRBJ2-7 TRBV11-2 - CASSRVGQYSYEQYF TGTGCCAGCAGCCGCGTTGGACAATACTCCTACGAGCAGTACTTC
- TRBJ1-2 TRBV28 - CASSSLTRGGANGYTF TGTGCCAGCAGTTCCCTAACCCGGGGGGGCGCAAATGGCTACACCTTC
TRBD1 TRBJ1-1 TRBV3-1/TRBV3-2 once CASSQGGTRGLTEAFF TGTGCCAGCAGCCAAGGGGGGACGAGGGGGCTAACTGAAGCTTTCTTT
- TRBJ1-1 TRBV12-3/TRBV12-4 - CASTSIGGKEAFF TGTGCCAGCACCTCTATAGGAGGCAAAGAAGCTTTCTTT
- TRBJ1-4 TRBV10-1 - CASSVGAEEKLFF TGCGCCAGCAGTGTGGGGGCTGAAGAAAAACTGTTTTTT
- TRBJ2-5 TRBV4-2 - CASSQGTGNQETQYF TGTGCCAGCAGCCAAGGAACAGGGAACCAAGAGACCCAGTACTTC
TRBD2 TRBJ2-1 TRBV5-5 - CASSSPGTSGGGEQFF TGTGCCAGCAGCTCTCCCGGGACTAGCGGGGGCGGTGAGCAGTTCTTC